Listed below are T cell receptor beta chains from one sample, sequenced in a study of CD8 T cells in Susac syndrome. TCRdb called the immunoSEQ multiplex PCR reads again in MiXCR, with one record for every CDR3 protein. In the table there are some 110,000 distinct CDR3 sequences, 94% of which are singletons. Sequencing was performed on CD8+ T cells from PBMCs. The receptors come from a human donor with Susac syndrome. Both conserved end residues are part of each CDR3. Each record gives: J gene, D gene, clone size, V gene, CDR3 DNA, CDR3 protein. A D gene is named only where the DNA matches it firmly. Clone size is shown for a subset of rows, as once, few, many or a class of expanded clone.

J: TRBJ2-2; D: -; size: -; V: TRBV29-1; DNA: TGCAGCGTTGAGGGGGTAGCCGGGGAGCTGTTTTTT; CDR3: CSVEGVAGELFF
J: TRBJ2-5; D: TRBD2; size: -; V: TRBV7-9; DNA: TGTGCCAGCAGCGGGACTAGCGGGGGTATTGAGACCCAGTACTTC; CDR3: CASSGTSGGIETQYF
J: TRBJ1-4; D: -; size: -; V: TRBV14; DNA: TGTGCCAGCAGCCAAGATCTGGTAGCCGCAACTAATGAAAAACTGTTTTTT; CDR3: CASSQDLVAATNEKLFF
J: TRBJ2-7; D: TRBD1; size: -; V: TRBV20-1; DNA: TGCAGTGCTAGAGATCCAGGGGGCCACGAGCAGTACTTC; CDR3: CSARDPGGHEQYF
J: TRBJ2-5; D: -; size: -; V: TRBV7-3; DNA: TGTGCCAGCAGCTTACCCTACCAAGAGACCCAGTACTTC; CDR3: CASSLPYQETQYF
J: TRBJ1-5; D: TRBD1; size: once; V: TRBV3-1; DNA: TGTGCCAGCAGCCTAGGGCAGGGGGCCAATCAGCCCCAGCATTTT; CDR3: CASSLGQGANQPQHF
J: TRBJ2-7; D: -; size: once; V: TRBV20-1; DNA: TGCAGTGCTAGAGAAAGGGGGGCAGTCTTATACGAGCAGTACTTC; CDR3: CSARERGAVLYEQYF
J: TRBJ1-4; D: TRBD1; size: -; V: TRBV20-1; DNA: TGCAGTGCTATCCCGGGACAGGGGGCCGATGAAAAACTGTTTTTT; CDR3: CSAIPGQGADEKLFF
J: TRBJ2-3; D: -; size: -; V: TRBV28; DNA: TGTGCCAGCAGTTTAATGTTCGGGGGACGGATAAGCACAGATACGCAGTATTTT; CDR3: CASSLMFGGRISTDTQYF
J: TRBJ2-1; D: -; size: -; V: TRBV12-3/TRBV12-4; DNA: TGTGCCAGCAGTTTGGAGCGGCCGGCGCAGTTCTTC; CDR3: CASSLERPAQFF
J: TRBJ2-3; D: -; size: -; V: TRBV3-1; DNA: TGTGCCAGCAGCCAAGAATTGCTTGATACGCAGTATTTT; CDR3: CASSQELLDTQYF
J: TRBJ2-1; D: -; size: few; V: TRBV27; DNA: TGTGCCAGCAGTTTAGGAAGTGAGCAGTTCTTC; CDR3: CASSLGSEQFF
J: TRBJ2-1; D: TRBD2; size: -; V: TRBV9; DNA: TGTGCCAGCAGCGTAGGTAGCGGGGCGATCAATGAGCAGTTCTTC; CDR3: CASSVGSGAINEQFF
J: TRBJ2-5; D: -; size: -; V: TRBV20-1; DNA: TGCAGTGCTAGAGTTTGGGTTCAAGAGACCCAGTACTTC; CDR3: CSARVWVQETQYF
J: TRBJ1-1; D: -; size: -; V: TRBV20-1; DNA: TGCAGTGCTAGAGGGACCTGGGGGGACACTGAAGCTTTCTTT; CDR3: CSARGTWGDTEAFF
J: TRBJ2-3; D: TRBD2; size: once; V: TRBV7-9; DNA: TGTGCCAGCAGCCCCCCGACTAGCGGGGGCCACACGGATACGCAGTATTTT; CDR3: CASSPPTSGGHTDTQYF
J: TRBJ2-3; D: -; size: -; V: TRBV18; DNA: TGTGCCAGCTCACCCAACCCCACAGATACGCAGTATTTT; CDR3: CASSPNPTDTQYF
J: TRBJ2-5; D: TRBD1; size: -; V: TRBV7-8; DNA: TGTGCCAGCAGCTTAGCGCGGTGGGACAGCCAAGAGACCCAGTACTTC; CDR3: CASSLARWDSQETQYF
J: TRBJ1-5; D: -; size: -; V: TRBV12-3/TRBV12-4; DNA: TGTGCCAGCAGTTCGGGGACCTTCCCTTTGAGCAATCAGCCCCAGCATTTT; CDR3: CASSSGTFPLSNQPQHF
J: TRBJ2-7; D: -; size: -; V: TRBV6-2/TRBV6-3; DNA: TGTGCCAGCAGTTACATTCGCAGGAGCTACGAGCAGTACTTC; CDR3: CASSYIRRSYEQYF
J: TRBJ1-5; D: -; size: -; V: TRBV9; DNA: TGTGCCAGCAGCGTGGGATATAGCAATCAGCCCCAGCATTTT; CDR3: CASSVGYSNQPQHF
J: TRBJ2-3; D: -; size: -; V: TRBV29-1; DNA: TGCAGCGTTGATGGAGGCCAAGGCACAGATACGCAGTATTTT; CDR3: CSVDGGQGTDTQYF
J: TRBJ2-7; D: -; size: -; V: TRBV9; DNA: TGTGCCAGCAGCGTAGATGACGGGAGCTCTCACTACGAGCAGTACTTC; CDR3: CASSVDDGSSHYEQYF
J: TRBJ2-1; D: -; size: -; V: TRBV29-1; DNA: TGCAGCGTTTACAGTAGGGTGGGATTGGATGAGCAGTTCTTC; CDR3: CSVYSRVGLDEQFF
J: TRBJ1-2; D: -; size: -; V: TRBV29-1; DNA: TGCAGCGTCGGAAGTGAGGGACGGACAAACTATGGCTACACCTTC; CDR3: CSVGSEGRTNYGYTF
J: TRBJ2-5; D: -; size: -; V: TRBV27; DNA: TGTGCCACCTACGACACCGTGGGGACCCAGTACTTC; CDR3: CATYDTVGTQYF
J: TRBJ1-2; D: -; size: -; V: TRBV20-1; DNA: TGCAGTGCTGTCGGGGGAGGCGGCTACACCTTC; CDR3: CSAVGGGGYTF
J: TRBJ1-1; D: -; size: -; V: TRBV3-1; DNA: TGTGCCAGCAGCCAAGATACGGCGGTGTACACTGAAGCTTTCTTT; CDR3: CASSQDTAVYTEAFF
J: TRBJ1-5; D: -; size: once; V: TRBV12-3/TRBV12-4; DNA: TGTGCCAGCAGTTTTGGGGAGATGTTGCAGCCCCAGCATTTT; CDR3: CASSFGEMLQPQHF
J: TRBJ1-2; D: TRBD1; size: -; V: TRBV13; DNA: TGTGCCAGCAGCGGACTTAGGGGGCTGTATGGCTACACCTTC; CDR3: CASSGLRGLYGYTF
J: TRBJ2-3; D: -; size: -; V: TRBV13; DNA: TGTGCCAGCACCGCGGGGACCGATACGCAGTATTTT; CDR3: CASTAGTDTQYF
J: TRBJ1-1; D: -; size: -; V: TRBV6-2/TRBV6-3; DNA: TGTGCCAGCAGTTTCGAGGGGGGCTCGAACACTGAAGCTTTCTTT; CDR3: CASSFEGGSNTEAFF
J: TRBJ1-1; D: -; size: -; V: TRBV12-3/TRBV12-4; DNA: TGTGCCAGCAGCCCTGACAACCATGAAGCTTTCTTT; CDR3: CASSPDNHEAFF
J: TRBJ2-5; D: TRBD2; size: -; V: TRBV5-6; DNA: TGTGCCAGCAGCTTGGCCAGGGGACTAGCGGGGGGCTTCCAAGAGACCCAGTACTTC; CDR3: CASSLARGLAGGFQETQYF
J: TRBJ2-1; D: TRBD2; size: -; V: TRBV12-3/TRBV12-4; DNA: TGTGCCAGCAGTTTGTCTAGCGGGGGGGCGCTGCAGTTCTTC; CDR3: CASSLSSGGALQFF
J: TRBJ1-6; D: -; size: -; V: TRBV5-1; DNA: TGCGCCAGCAGCTCCGACCCCGTTACTTCACCCCTCCACTTT; CDR3: CASSSDPVTSPLHF
J: TRBJ2-5; D: -; size: -; V: TRBV6-5; DNA: TGTGCCAGCAGTTATGACGGAGAGACCCAGTACTTC; CDR3: CASSYDGETQYF
J: TRBJ1-2; D: -; size: -; V: TRBV9; DNA: TGTGCCAGCAGCGTGGGGGACAAGTCGAGCTATAGCTACACCTTC; CDR3: CASSVGDKSSYSYTF
J: TRBJ2-7; D: -; size: -; V: TRBV4-1; DNA: TGCGCCAGCAGCCAAACAACCCCATACGAGCAGTACTTC; CDR3: CASSQTTPYEQYF
J: TRBJ1-6; D: -; size: -; V: TRBV7-9; DNA: TGTGCCAGCAGCTCCAGCGGCCCCTTTTCACCCCTCCACTTT; CDR3: CASSSSGPFSPLHF
J: TRBJ1-2; D: -; size: -; V: TRBV9; DNA: TGTGCCAGCAGCGTAGGCGGTACAGCCTATGGCTACACCTTC; CDR3: CASSVGGTAYGYTF
J: TRBJ2-5; D: -; size: -; V: TRBV7-6; DNA: TGTGCCAGCAGCCACCAAGAGACCCAGTACTTC; CDR3: CASSHQETQYF
J: TRBJ1-4; D: -; size: -; V: TRBV7-2; DNA: TGTGCCAGCAGCGATTCGTTGTTGGTGGTAGGGGAAAAACTGTTTTTT; CDR3: CASSDSLLVVGEKLFF
J: TRBJ1-4; D: -; size: -; V: TRBV3-1; DNA: TGTGCCAGCAGCCAAGGGGGGCGGAGTAATGAAAAACTGTTTTTT; CDR3: CASSQGGRSNEKLFF
J: TRBJ2-5; D: TRBD1; size: -; V: TRBV6-2/TRBV6-3; DNA: TGTGCCAGCAGTTGGACAGGGGGAGAGACCCAGTACTTC; CDR3: CASSWTGGETQYF
J: TRBJ1-2; D: -; size: -; V: TRBV18; DNA: TGTGCCAGCTCAGACCCCGAAGGCTATGGCTACACCTTC; CDR3: CASSDPEGYGYTF
J: TRBJ2-7; D: -; size: -; V: TRBV7-2; DNA: TGTGCCAGCACCTTAGGGGGGGGAGGGAGAACCTACGAGCAGTACTTC; CDR3: CASTLGGGGRTYEQYF
J: TRBJ1-2; D: -; size: once; V: TRBV12-3/TRBV12-4; DNA: TGTGCCAGCAGTTCTGGGGTGGGCTACACCTTC; CDR3: CASSSGVGYTF
J: TRBJ1-1; D: -; size: few; V: TRBV5-6; DNA: TGTGCCAGCAGCTTGGACAGGGTGAACACTGAAGCTTTCTTT; CDR3: CASSLDRVNTEAFF
J: TRBJ1-2; D: -; size: -; V: TRBV29-1; DNA: TGCAGCACTGACGGGGGGGTGCTCGGTGGCTACACCTTC; CDR3: CSTDGGVLGGYTF
J: TRBJ1-1; D: -; size: -; V: TRBV20-1; DNA: TGCAGTGCCCCGGAGGGGGGAGCTGAAGCTTTCTTT; CDR3: CSAPEGGAEAFF
J: TRBJ1-5; D: TRBD1; size: -; V: TRBV12-3/TRBV12-4; DNA: TGTGCCAGCAGTTCGGGACAGGGAAGGGGTCAGCCCCAGCATTTT; CDR3: CASSSGQGRGQPQHF